This T cell receptor (beta chain) originates from a study of blood T cell repertoires in COVID-19 (dated by TCRdb to about 2020). Some background on the complete study: Samples from collaborators originated in the United States, Italy and Spain and spanned both the acute and convalescent phases of COVID-19. The prospective study material was composed of cDNA or gDNA derived from T cells, B-cell-depleted T cells, or PBMCs. The dataset comprised deeply sampled blood TCRbeta repertoires from subjects exposed to, actively infected with, or recovered from COVID-19. A freely available public database, intended as a resource for researchers studying the immune response to SARS-CoV-2, is where the repertoires were released. The samples were drawn from the first 160 participants of the ongoing ImmuneRACE study and from 950 to 1,500 subjects provided by 6 global collaborators. The sample metadata nearly always contained a de-identified subject ID, COVID-19 status, age in years and sex. Where available, HLA class I and class II types were taken from metadata supplied by the sample provider and were not determined by assay-based typing.

Sequences LGHDT (CDR1) and YNNKEL (CDR2) are obtained from the germline V gene (reference sequence). The CDR3, from cysteine to phenylalanine, totals 14 residues. The retained sequence is limited to the CDR3, 42 bases, with the frame set at the first base. Trimming at the junction amounts to 1 base on V and 5 bases on J, and the germline ends lie 11 bases apart. In Seattle, one collaborating source enrolled patients while the infection was active and tracked those patients longitudinally over the course of disease. The collaborating institutions used their own protocols to collect whole blood in K2EDTA tubes. Collaborator samples were shipped for TCRbeta analysis as frozen whole blood, isolated PBMCs, or DNA extracted from either sample type. For this clone: No cognate antigen has been identified for it. Per-base qualities were not stored, and no clone one base away is much larger.

Results the study describes overall, beyond this receptor: The amount of clinical and demographic metadata varied by source and participant and was provided uncurated.

TCRbeta CDR3 regions were amplified from genomic DNA by means of the immunoSEQ Assay, a bias-controlled multiplex PCR. The original methods were these. The number of nucleated cells in each sample was estimated from the amplification of reference gene primers within the assay. To quantify the absolute abundance of each unique TCRbeta CDR3 rearrangement, sequence reads were collapsed and filtered. For each sample, productive Simpson clonality was calculated as the square root of Simpson's diversity index over productive rearrangements. Imported from immuneACCESS, the table was reduced by TCRdb to in-frame sequences with V and J called. These copies leave out some clones; in studies compared against another copy, an unresolved V gene accounts for under half, and the cause of the remainder is not known. V and J calls and clone size are as listed in that table; D and trimming were resolved from the DNA. For this sample the table gives some 350,000 clones, of which roughly nine tenths were detected only once. About 3% of the sample rests with the top ten.

The sequence was obtained from a woman aged 30 to 39 with COVID-19, enrolled during active disease. The rearrangement joined TRBV3-1 (or the pseudogene TRBV3-2) to TRBJ2-5, with no confidently assigned D gene. Specimen: peripheral blood. The CDR3 is CASSQGASMETQYF. The nucleotide sequence reads TGTGCCAGCAGCCAAGGGGCCAGTATGGAGACCCAGTACTTC.